The 25 T cell receptor beta chains listed next were all sequenced from one sample in a study of Graves' ophthalmopathy and Graves' hyperthyroidism. RNA transcripts were the template, and TCR beta CDR3 regions were amplified from them. Scientists carried out first-round RT-PCR using HTBI primers and then a second-round multiplex PCR. TCRdb called the multiplex PCR reads again in MiXCR, with one record for every CDR3 protein. This sample has 500,000 to 600,000 distinct CDR3 sequences; under 45% occur once, and the top ten carry 4% to 5%. Material: peripheral blood or thyroid tissue (not recorded which). The receptors originated from an adult man with Graves' hyperthyroidism.

The CDR3 sequence: CASSPGETQHF. CDR3 nucleotides: TGTGCCAGCAGTCCCGGAGAGACCCAGCATTTT. The chain couples TRBV12-3 or TRBV12-4 to TRBJ1-5; D ambiguous. The CDR3 is 11 residues long. Trimming shortened V by 5 bases and J by 11 bases, and 10 bases separated the two germline ends.

This clonotype was seen ten or more times. The chain has TRBV5-8 and TRBJ1-5; D is possibly TRBD1 (6 bases). V lost 0 bases and J 9 bases, leaving 7 bases between the germline ends. Per the germline V gene, CDR1 is SGHTS and CDR2 is YDEGEE. CDR3 length equals 12 residues. The CDR3 loop reads CASSLGRGPQHF. DNA for the CDR3: TGTGCCAGCAGCTTGGGCAGGGGGCCCCAGCATTTT.

Points on this clonotype: This may come from a read error, since a much larger clone is one base off. This chain connects TRBV29-1 to TRBJ2-7; D uncertain. Trimming stripped 4 bases from V and 4 bases from J, with 14 bases between. Germline assignment: CDR1 SQVTM and CDR2 ANQGSEA. The length of the CDR3 is 13 residues. The CDR3 is CSVVPGYTYEQYF. The CDR3 DNA reads TGCAGCGTTGTCCCTGGGTACACTTACGAGCAGTACTTC.

There are many counts of this clonotype. The gene calls are TRBV20-1 and TRBJ1-4; TRBD1 matches at 10 bases. The CDR3 length is 14 residues. Germline-derived CDR1 and CDR2 are DFQATT and SNEGSKA (reference sequence). After removal of 6 bases from V and 7 bases from J, the junction contained 8 bases not matched to a gene. Written as DNA, the CDR3 is TGCAGTGCGTGGGGACAGGGGCCGGGTGAAAAACTGTTTTTT. Translated, it gives CSAWGQGPGEKLFF.

Turning to this clonotype: The junction departs from the called germline gene at one end, perhaps through a read error. The genes are TRBV12-3 or TRBV12-4 and TRBJ1-1, with D possibly being TRBD1 (5 bases). The CDR3 extends over 11 amino acids. The DNA of the CDR3 is TGTGCCTGCAGTTTACAGGCTGAAGCTTTCTTT. Amino acid sequence: CACSLQAEAFF.

The CDR3: CASSLVWGARTDTQYF. As DNA, the CDR3 is TGTGCCAGCAGCTTAGTTTGGGGGGCTCGCACAGATACGCAGTATTTT. The rearrangement joins TRBV7-2 to TRBJ2-3, with D possibly being TRBD1 or TRBD2 (6 bases each). The V and J ends lost 1 base and 1 base respectively, with 12 bases between them. The CDR3 totals 16 residues. The germline V gene has CDR1 SGHTA and CDR2 FQGNSA.

This clonotype occurred many times. This chain links TRBV6-2 or TRBV6-3 with TRBJ1-5, with unresolved D. This CDR3 contains 15 residues. The germline V gene has CDR1 MNHEY and CDR2 SVGEGT. The V end was cut by 5 bases, the J end by 4 bases, with 15 bases between. In DNA, the CDR3 is TGTGCCAGCAGTCTGTACGGACGGCAAAATCAGCCCCAGCATTTT. This sequence encodes CASSLYGRQNQPQHF.

This clonotype was counted many times. The rearrangement links TRBV7-6 to TRBJ2-7, with D tentatively TRBD2 (5 bases). The CDR3 runs 13 residues. CDR1 SGHVS and CDR2 FNYEAQ come from the germline V gene. V lost 5 bases and J 10 bases, leaving 18 bases between the germline ends. The CDR3 DNA reads as TGTGCCAGCAGCCCCTGGACTGGAAAAAAACAGTACTTC. Translating it yields CASSPWTGKKQYF.

The rearrangement joins TRBV28 to TRBJ1-5, with TRBD1 matching over 7 bases. V was pared by 5 bases and J by 0 bases, with 10 bases of the junction left unmatched. The germline gives CDR1 MDHEN, CDR2 SYDVKM. CDR3 length equals 17 residues. The CDR3 reads CASSPTKGQLSNQPQHF. In nucleotides, the CDR3 is TGTGCCAGCAGTCCGACTAAGGGACAGCTTAGCAATCAGCCCCAGCATTTT.

This clonotype was counted at least ten times. The chain links TRBV3-1 to TRBJ2-5, with D hard to call. The CDR3 contains 12 residues. V was trimmed by 0 bases and J by 5 bases, leaving 4 bases between them. Per germline, CDR1 LGHDT and CDR2 YNNKEL (reference sequence). In DNA, the CDR3 is TGTGCCAGCAGCCAAGATCGGGAGACCCAGTACTTC. Amino acid sequence: CASSQDRETQYF.

The chain recombines TRBV7-8 with TRBJ2-3; TRBD2 agrees at 13 bases. The CDR3 has 16 amino acids. CDR1 and CDR2 (germline): SGHVS, FQNEAQ. V shed 5 bases and J 6 bases; nucleotides not matched to a gene: 8. CDR3 amino acids: CASSRTSGRASDTQYF. Here the CDR3 DNA reads TGTGCCAGCAGCCGAACTAGCGGGAGGGCCTCGGATACGCAGTATTTT.

This clonotype has ten or more counts. The chain uses TRBV25-1 and TRBJ1-2; D ambiguous. This CDR3 is built from 13 residues. Trimming took off 0 bases at V and 9 bases at J, with 11 bases between the two ends. Germline V gives CDR1 MGHDK, CDR2 SYGVNS. The CDR3 region is CASSEYGSFRYTF. In nucleotides, the CDR3 is TGTGCCAGCAGTGAATACGGTTCTTTTCGCTACACCTTC.

In its sample, this clonotype was seen many times. The CDR3 sequence: CSSEGRQELYGYTF. For the CDR3, the DNA is TGCAGCAGTGAGGGAAGGCAGGAACTCTATGGCTACACCTTC. This chain links TRBV29-1 with TRBJ1-2; D remains unclear. Per germline, CDR1 SQVTM and CDR2 ANQGSEA. This CDR3 is built from 14 residues. The V end was cut by 8 bases, the J end by 4 bases, with 20 bases between.

There are a few counts of this clonotype. The chain has TRBV7-8 and TRBJ2-1, with 10 bases identical to TRBD2. This CDR3 has 16 residues. CDR1 is SGHVS, CDR2 FQNEAQ, per germline. The junction had 9 bases not matched to a gene; V was cut back by 3 bases and J by 7 bases. CDR3 amino acids: CASSLSPGSGGNEQFF. The CDR3 coding sequence is TGTGCCAGCAGCTTGTCCCCCGGTAGCGGGGGGAATGAGCAGTTCTTC.

As for this clonotype: This may be a read error, as it is one base from a much larger clone. The CDR3 is CASGESGLTSSEQYF. In DNA, the CDR3 is TGCGCCAGCGGTGAGTCGGGCTTGACCTCCTCCGAGCAGTACTTC. The V gene is TRBV10-1, the J gene TRBJ2-7; D ambiguous. The CDR3 covers 15 residues. Germline CDR1 is WNHNN and CDR2 is SYGVQD (reference sequence).

Of note for this clonotype: A read error is possible here, since a much larger clone lies one base away. The chain joins TRBV7-3 to TRBJ2-2; 7 positions match TRBD1. From germline, CDR1 is SGHTA and CDR2 FQGTGA. Trimming cost V 5 bases and J 6 bases; bases outside gene matches: 6. The CDR3 length is 14 residues. CDR3 coding DNA: TGTGCCAGCAGCCAGACAGGGTCGGCCGGGGAGCTGTTTTTT. Translated: CASSQTGSAGELFF.

The chain uses TRBV19 and TRBJ1-1; D is unclear. Germline V CDR1 and CDR2: LNHDA, SQIVND (reference sequence). The CDR3 is made up of 13 amino acids. V dropped 4 bases and J dropped 0 bases, with 6 bases sitting between them. CDR3 DNA sequence: TGTGCCAGTAGTAGCGTGGTGAACACTGAAGCTTTCTTT. Its protein is CASSSVVNTEAFF. The whole variable domain, filled in from reference TRBV19 and TRBJ1-1, reads DGGITQSPKYLFRKEGQNVTLSCEQNLNHDAMYWYRQDPGQGLRLIYYSQIVNDFQKGDIAEGYSVSREKKESFPLTVTSAQKNPTAFYLCASSSVVNTEAFFGQGTRLTVV.

Ten or more counts support this clonotype. The genes are TRBV4-1 and TRBJ2-7; 12 nucleotides align to TRBD2. The CDR3 has 17 residues. V lost 1 base, J lost 3 bases, and 7 bases stayed unmatched. Germline CDR1 reads MGHRA; CDR2 reads YSYEKL. Here the CDR3 DNA reads TGCGCCAGCAGCCAAGGCGGACTAGCGGGACTCCACTACGAGCAGTACTTC. Translation: CASSQGGLAGLHYEQYF.

This clonotype has only one observation. V gene TRBV20-1 combines with J gene TRBJ2-7, with 9 bases aligning to TRBD2. The germline gives CDR1 DFQATT, CDR2 SNEGSKA (reference sequence). The CDR3 totals 17 residues. Trimming cost V 0 bases and J 7 bases; bases outside gene matches: 16. CDR3 nucleotide sequence: TGCAGTGCTAGAGATGCGAGAGCGGGAGGCCTCTACAATGAGCAGTACTTC. This encodes CSARDARAGGLYNEQYF.

There are many counts of this clonotype. The chain joins TRBV29-1 to TRBJ1-4, with 7 bases aligning to TRBD1. This CDR3 has 14 residues. The germline gives CDR1 SQVTM, CDR2 ANQGSEA. Germline trimming cut 5 bases from V and 7 bases from J; bases unmatched to any gene: 10. The CDR3 loop is CSVSSGTASEKLFF. The CDR3 DNA reads as TGCAGCGTTTCCTCCGGGACAGCCTCTGAAAAACTGTTTTTT.

As concerns this clonotype: This may stem from a read error, because a much larger clone lies one nucleotide away. The chain carries TRBV7-9 and TRBJ2-7, with D possibly matching TRBD1 (5 bases). The CDR3 consists of 14 residues. The germline V gene has CDR1 SEHNR and CDR2 FQNEAQ (reference sequence). V lost 5 bases to trimming and J lost 6 bases, with 17 bases between them. The CDR3 coding sequence is TGTGCCAGCAGCCCGGCAGGGATCCCTACCGAGCAGTACTTC. Translation: CASSPAGIPTEQYF. Full variable domain (outside the CDR3, taken from reference TRBV7-9 and TRBJ2-7): DTGVSQNPRHKITKRGQNVTFRCDPISEHNRLYWYRQTLGQGPEFLTYFQNEAQLEKSRLLSDRFSAERPKGSFSTLEIQRTEQGDSAMYLCASSPAGIPTEQYFGPGTRLTVT.

This clonotype appeared many times. CDR3 protein: CASSYGQGDTEAFF. CDR3 nucleotides: TGTGCCAGCAGCTACGGACAGGGCGACACTGAAGCTTTCTTT. The rearrangement links TRBV7-6 to TRBJ1-1; 8 bases line up with TRBD1. CDR3 length: 14 amino acids. CDR1 and CDR2 (germline): SGHVS, FNYEAQ. V dropped 4 bases and J dropped 3; count of bases not matched to a gene: 4.

The genes are TRBV9 and TRBJ2-6, with D maybe TRBD1 (6 bases). V gave up 4 bases and J gave up 0 bases, with 11 bases separating them. The CDR3 consists of 16 residues. CDR1 is SGDLS and CDR2 is YYNGEE in the germline V gene. CDR3 region: CASSFLDSSGANVLTF. The CDR3, as DNA: TGTGCCAGCAGCTTCTTGGACAGCTCTGGGGCCAACGTCCTGACTTTC.

This clonotype was detected ten times or more. The chain carries TRBV28 and TRBJ2-7; TRBD1 matches 8 bases. CDR3 length: 15 residues. V shed 4 bases and J 6 bases; nucleotides not matched to a gene: 11. Germline CDR1 and CDR2: MDHEN and SYDVKM. The CDR3 loop is CASSSHGTGEVEQYF. The DNA for the CDR3 is TGTGCCAGCAGTTCACACGGGACAGGAGAGGTCGAGCAGTACTTC.

A few counts support this clonotype. The gene calls are TRBV2 and TRBJ2-5; weak D call: TRBD1 (6 bases). This CDR3 comprises 13 residues. The ends were cut back, 8 bases at V and 1 base at J, with 11 bases in the middle. Germline-derived CDR1 and CDR2 are SNHLY and FYNNEI. CDR3 sequence (DNA): TGTGCCAGCTTAGGGACATTCCAAGAGACCCAGTACTTC. Protein sequence: CASLGTFQETQYF.